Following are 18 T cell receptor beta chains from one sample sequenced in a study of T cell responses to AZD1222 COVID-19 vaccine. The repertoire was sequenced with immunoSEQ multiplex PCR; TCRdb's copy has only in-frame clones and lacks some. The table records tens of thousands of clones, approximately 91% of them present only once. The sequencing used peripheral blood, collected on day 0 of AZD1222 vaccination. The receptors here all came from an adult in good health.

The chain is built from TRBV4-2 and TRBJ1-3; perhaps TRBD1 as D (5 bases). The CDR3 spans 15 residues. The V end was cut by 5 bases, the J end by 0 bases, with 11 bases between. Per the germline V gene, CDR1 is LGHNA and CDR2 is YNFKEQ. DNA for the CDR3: TGTGCCAGCAGCTCCCGGACATCCTCTGGAAACACCATATATTTT. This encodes CASSSRTSSGNTIYF.

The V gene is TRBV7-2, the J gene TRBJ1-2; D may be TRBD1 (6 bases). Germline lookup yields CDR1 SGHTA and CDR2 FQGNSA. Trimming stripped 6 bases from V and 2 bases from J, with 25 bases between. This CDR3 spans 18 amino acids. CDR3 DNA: TGTGCCAGCAGTTCCAGAATGAGACAGGACCCCTTCAACTATGGCTACACCTTC. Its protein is CASSSRMRQDPFNYGYTF. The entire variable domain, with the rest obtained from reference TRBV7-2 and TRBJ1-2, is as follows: GAGVSQSPSNKVTEKGKDVELRCDPISGHTALYWYRQSLGQGLEFLIYFQGNSAPDKSGLPSDRFSAERTGGSVSTLTIQRTQQEDSAVYLCASSSRMRQDPFNYGYTFGSGTRLTVV.

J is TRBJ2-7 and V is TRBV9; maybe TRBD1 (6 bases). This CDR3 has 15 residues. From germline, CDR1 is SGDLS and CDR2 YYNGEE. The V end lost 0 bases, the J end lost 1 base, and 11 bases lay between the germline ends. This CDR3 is CASSVDTGWSYEQYF. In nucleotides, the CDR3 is TGTGCCAGCAGCGTAGACACAGGGTGGTCCTACGAGCAGTACTTC.

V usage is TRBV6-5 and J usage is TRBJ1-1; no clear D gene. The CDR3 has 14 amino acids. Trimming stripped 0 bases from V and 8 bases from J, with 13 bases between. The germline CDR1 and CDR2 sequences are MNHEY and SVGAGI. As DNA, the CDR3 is TGTGCCAGCAGTTACTCAATATCGTCAGTGGAAGCTTTCTTT. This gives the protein CASSYSISSVEAFF.

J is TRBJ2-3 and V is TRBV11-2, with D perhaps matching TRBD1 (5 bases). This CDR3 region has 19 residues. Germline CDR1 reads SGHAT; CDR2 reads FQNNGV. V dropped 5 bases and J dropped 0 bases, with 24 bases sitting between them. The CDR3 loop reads CASSPRGGATPISTDTQYF. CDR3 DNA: TGTGCCAGCAGCCCAAGGGGCGGAGCAACCCCGATAAGCACAGATACGCAGTATTTT.

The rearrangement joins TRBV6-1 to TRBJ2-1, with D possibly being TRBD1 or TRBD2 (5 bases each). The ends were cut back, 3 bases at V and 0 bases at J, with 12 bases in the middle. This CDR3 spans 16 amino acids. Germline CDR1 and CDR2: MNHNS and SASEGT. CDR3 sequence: CASSERGKSSYNEQFF. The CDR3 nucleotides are TGTGCCAGCAGTGAGAGGGGCAAAAGCTCCTACAATGAGCAGTTCTTC.

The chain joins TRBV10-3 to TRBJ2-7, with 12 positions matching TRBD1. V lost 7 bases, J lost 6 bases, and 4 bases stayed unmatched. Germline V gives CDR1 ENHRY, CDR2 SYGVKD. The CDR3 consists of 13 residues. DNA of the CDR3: TGTGCCATCACGGGACAGGGGGCCTCCGAGCAGTACTTC. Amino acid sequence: CAITGQGASEQYF.

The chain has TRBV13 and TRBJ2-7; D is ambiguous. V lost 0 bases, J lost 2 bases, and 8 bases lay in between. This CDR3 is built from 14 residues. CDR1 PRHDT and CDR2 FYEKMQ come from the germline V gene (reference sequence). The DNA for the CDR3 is TGTGCCAGCAGCTTAGGCGGCTACCCCTACGAGCAGTACTTC. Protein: CASSLGGYPYEQYF.

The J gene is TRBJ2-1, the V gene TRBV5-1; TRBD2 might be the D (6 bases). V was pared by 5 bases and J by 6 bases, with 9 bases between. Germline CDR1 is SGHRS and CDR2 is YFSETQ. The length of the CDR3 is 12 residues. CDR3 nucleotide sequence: TGCGCCAGCAGGGACTACTCCAATGAGCAGTTCTTC. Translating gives CASRDYSNEQFF.

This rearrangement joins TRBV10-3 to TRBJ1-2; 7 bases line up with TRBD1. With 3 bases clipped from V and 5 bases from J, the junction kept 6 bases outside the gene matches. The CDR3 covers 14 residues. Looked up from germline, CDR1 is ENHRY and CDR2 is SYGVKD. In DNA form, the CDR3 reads TGTGCCATCAGTGAAGCTGGGACAGCGTATGGCTACACCTTC. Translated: CAISEAGTAYGYTF.

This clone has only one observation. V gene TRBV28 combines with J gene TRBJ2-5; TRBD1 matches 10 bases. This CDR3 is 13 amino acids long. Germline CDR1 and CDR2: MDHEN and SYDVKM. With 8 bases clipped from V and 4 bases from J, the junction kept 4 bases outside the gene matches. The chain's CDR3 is CASPRTGGETQYF. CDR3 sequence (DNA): TGTGCCAGCCCTCGGACAGGGGGAGAGACCCAGTACTTC.

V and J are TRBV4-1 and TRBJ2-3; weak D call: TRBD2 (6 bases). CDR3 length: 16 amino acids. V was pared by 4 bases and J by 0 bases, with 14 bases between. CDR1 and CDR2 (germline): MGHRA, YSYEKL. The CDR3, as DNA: TGCGCCAGCAGCCTCCCCGGGACTTCGAGCACAGATACGCAGTATTTT. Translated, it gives CASSLPGTSSTDTQYF.

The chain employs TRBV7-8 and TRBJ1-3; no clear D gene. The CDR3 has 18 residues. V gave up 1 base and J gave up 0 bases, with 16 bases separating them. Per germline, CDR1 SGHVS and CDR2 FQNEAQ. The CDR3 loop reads CASSLVSGSKSSGNTIYF. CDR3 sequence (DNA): TGTGCCAGCAGCTTAGTGTCGGGCAGTAAAAGCTCTGGAAACACCATATATTTT.

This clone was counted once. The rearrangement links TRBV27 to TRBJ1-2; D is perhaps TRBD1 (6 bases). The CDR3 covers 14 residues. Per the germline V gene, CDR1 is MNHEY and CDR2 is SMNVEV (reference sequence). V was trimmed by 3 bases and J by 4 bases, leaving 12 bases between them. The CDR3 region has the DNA TGTGCCAGCAGTTTCGGCCAGGGGAGCTATGGCTACACCTTC. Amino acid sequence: CASSFGQGSYGYTF.

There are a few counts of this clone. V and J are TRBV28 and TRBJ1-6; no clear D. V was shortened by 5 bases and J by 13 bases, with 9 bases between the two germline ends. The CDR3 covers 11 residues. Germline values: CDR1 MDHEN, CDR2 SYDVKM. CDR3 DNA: TGTGCCAGCAGTCTGAAAGGGCCCCTCCACTTT. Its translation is CASSLKGPLHF.

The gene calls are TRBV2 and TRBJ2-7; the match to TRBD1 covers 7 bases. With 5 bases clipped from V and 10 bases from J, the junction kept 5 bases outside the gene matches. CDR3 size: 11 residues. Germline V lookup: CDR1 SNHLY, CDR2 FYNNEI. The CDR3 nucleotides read TGTGCCAGCAGTTTCGACAGGGCCCAGTACTTC. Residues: CASSFDRAQYF. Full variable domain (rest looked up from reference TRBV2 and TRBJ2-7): EPEVTQTPSHQVTQMGQEVILRCVPISNHLYFYWYRQILGQKVEFLVSFYNNEISEKSEIFDDQFSVERPDGSNFTLKIRSTKLEDSAMYFCASSFDRAQYFGPGTRLTVT.

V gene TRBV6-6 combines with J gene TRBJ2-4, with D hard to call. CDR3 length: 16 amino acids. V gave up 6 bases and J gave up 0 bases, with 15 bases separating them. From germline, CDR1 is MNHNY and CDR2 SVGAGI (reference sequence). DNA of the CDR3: TGTGCCAGCAGCTTGACGGTGGGATTAGCCAAAAACATTCAGTACTTC. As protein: CASSLTVGLAKNIQYF.

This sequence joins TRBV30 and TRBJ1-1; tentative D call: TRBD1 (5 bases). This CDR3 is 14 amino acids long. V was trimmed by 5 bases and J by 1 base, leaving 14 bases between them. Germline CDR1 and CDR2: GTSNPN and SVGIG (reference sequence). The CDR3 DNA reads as TGTGCCTGGGGTCTGGGACTGACGAACACTGAAGCTTTCTTT. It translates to CAWGLGLTNTEAFF.